These 28 T cell receptor beta chains share one sample of origin, sequenced in a study of T-cell reconstitution after alpha-beta-depleted transplantation in children. Molecular barcoding with unique molecular identifiers was used for the TCRbeta library. TCRdb reanalysed the PCR reads using MiXCR and keeps one entry per CDR3 protein. The sample includes some 240,000 distinct CDR3 sequences, 12% seen only once; the top ten take roughly 2.6%. The specimen was PBMCs from the stem cell graft donor, collected from the stem cell graft. The receptors come from a human donor who donated a stem cell graft to a child with acute lymphoblastic leukemia.

This clonotype was seen at least ten times. The V and J genes are TRBV7-2 and TRBJ1-5; TRBD1 matches at 9 bases. CDR1 and CDR2 (germline): SGHTA, FQGNSA. With V trimmed by 4 bases and J by 7 bases, 8 bases remained unmatched. The CDR3 has 15 residues. Here the CDR3 DNA reads TGTGCCAGCAGCTCGGCCGGACAGGGGTTCCAGCCCCAGCATTTT. Translating gives CASSSAGQGFQPQHF.

This clonotype was seen at least ten times. The chain is built from TRBV5-1 and TRBJ2-2, with D unclear. Deletions cut 4 bases from V and 7 bases from J, with 5 bases between. The CDR3 contains 11 residues. The germline gives CDR1 SGHRS, CDR2 YFSETQ. The CDR3 DNA reads TGCGCCAGCAGCGGCAACGGGGAGCTGTTTTTT. As protein: CASSGNGELFF.

Details on this clonotype: Likely a read error: the CDR3 ends without its conserved phenylalanine or tryptophan. The V and J genes are TRBV6-2 or TRBV6-3 and TRBJ2-5; 8 nucleotides match TRBD2. The CDR3 length is 14 residues. The trim removed 5 bases at V and 5 bases at J, leaving 7 bases unmatched. Germline values: CDR1 MNHEY, CDR2 SVGEGT. Here the CDR3 reads CASSDGGALETQYL. The CDR3 coding sequence is TGTGCCAGCAGTGACGGGGGGGCTTTGGAGACCCAGTACTTG.

Many counts were recorded for this clonotype. The chain links TRBV7-2 to TRBJ2-3; 7 positions match TRBD1. V shed 5 bases, J shed 3 bases, and the junction held 8 bases outside the gene matches. CDR3 length: 15 residues. CDR1 is SGHTA and CDR2 is FQGNSA in the germline V gene. For the CDR3, the DNA is TGTGCCAGCAGCCTGCTGGGACAGAAAACAGATACGCAGTATTTT. Translating it yields CASSLLGQKTDTQYF. Complete variable domain (other parts from reference TRBV7-2 and TRBJ2-3): GAGVSQSPSNKVTEKGKDVELRCDPISGHTALYWYRQSLGQGLEFLIYFQGNSAPDKSGLPSDRFSAERTGGSVSTLTIQRTQQEDSAVYLCASSLLGQKTDTQYFGPGTRLTVL.

This clonotype was picked up a small number of times. V usage is TRBV28 and J usage is TRBJ2-5; 7 nucleotides line up with TRBD2. The V and J ends lost 3 bases and 2 bases, in that order; junction bases with no gene match: 6. Germline V gene lookup returns CDR1 MDHEN and CDR2 SYDVKM. This CDR3 has 15 amino acids. The CDR3 DNA sequence: TGTGCCAGCAGTTTGGGAGGGGTTCGGCAAGAGACCCAGTACTTC. Residues: CASSLGGVRQETQYF. Filled out from reference TRBV28 and TRBJ2-5, the complete variable domain reads DVKVTQSSRYLVKRTGEKVFLECVQDMDHENMFWYRQDPGLGLRLIYFSYDVKMKEKGDIPEGYSVSREKKERFSLILESASTNQTSMYLCASSLGGVRQETQYFGPGTRLLVL.

Worth noting for this clonotype: A much larger clone lies a single base off, so this may be a read error. This chain uses TRBV10-3 with TRBJ2-7; TRBD2 matches at 11 bases. V was pared by 6 bases and J by 4 bases, with 8 bases of the junction left unmatched. The germline gives CDR1 ENHRY, CDR2 SYGVKD. The CDR3 has 15 amino acids. The CDR3 region is CAIRASGRPTYEQYF. The CDR3, as DNA: TGTGCCATCAGGGCTAGCGGGAGGCCGACTTACGAGCAGTACTTC.

In this sample, this clonotype turned up many times. The chain links TRBV24-1 to TRBJ2-5; D unclear. V was clipped by 5 bases and J by 4 bases, with 10 bases between them. Germline V gene lookup returns CDR1 KGHDR and CDR2 SFDVKD. The CDR3 runs to 13 residues. CDR3 residues: CATSGPAGETQYF. The DNA of the CDR3 is TGTGCCACCAGTGGACCCGCCGGAGAGACCCAGTACTTC.

Ten or more counts support this clonotype. The chain recombines TRBV29-1 with TRBJ1-1; TRBD1 matches 7 bases. Looked up from germline, CDR1 is SQVTM and CDR2 is ANQGSEA. After removal of 6 bases from V and 1 base from J, the junction contained 2 bases not matched to a gene. The CDR3 is 12 amino acids. CDR3: CSVEGANTEAFF. The CDR3 nucleotides read TGCAGCGTAGAGGGGGCGAACACTGAAGCTTTCTTT.

This clonotype was seen many times. This sequence joins TRBV20-1 and TRBJ2-1, with D hard to call. The CDR3 consists of 14 residues. The V gene's germline CDR1 is DFQATT and CDR2 SNEGSKA (reference sequence). Trimming removed 0 bases at V and 2 bases at J, with 8 bases between. CDR3 loop: CSARDLAAYNEQFF. CDR3 nucleotides: TGCAGTGCTAGAGATCTCGCAGCCTACAATGAGCAGTTCTTC.

J is TRBJ2-1 and V is TRBV7-8, with TRBD2 as a possible D gene (5 bases). The CDR3 totals 16 residues. Between the trimmed V and J ends, which lost 1 base and 6 bases, there was a span of 16 bases. Germline V CDR1 and CDR2: SGHVS, FQNEAQ. This CDR3 is CASSLGGTSGSNEQFF. The CDR3 DNA follows: TGTGCCAGCAGCTTAGGGGGAACGAGCGGTTCCAATGAGCAGTTCTTC.

This clonotype has just a few counts. The gene calls are TRBV20-1 and TRBJ2-3, with 9 bases lining up with TRBD2. Germline V gene lookup returns CDR1 DFQATT and CDR2 SNEGSKA (reference sequence). The CDR3 extends over 14 amino acids. The CDR3 here is CSTPTSGLTPAQYF. The CDR3 coding sequence is TGCAGCACGCCTACTAGCGGGCTGACCCCTGCGCAGTATTTT.

This clonotype was recorded many times. V usage is TRBV4-2 and J usage is TRBJ1-4; D might be TRBD1 (6 bases). Between the trimmed V and J ends, which lost 0 bases and 7 bases, there was a span of 21 bases. Looked up from germline, CDR1 is LGHNA and CDR2 is YNFKEQ. The CDR3 is 18 residues long. The CDR3 spells CASSQDIAESKGGEKLFF. The CDR3 nucleotides read TGTGCCAGCAGCCAAGATATCGCCGAGAGTAAGGGGGGTGAAAAACTGTTTTTT.

The rearrangement joins TRBV3-1 to TRBJ2-5; TRBD1 aligns across 7 bases. CDR1 is LGHDT, CDR2 YNNKEL, per germline (reference sequence). The CDR3 is 15 residues long. V dropped 1 base and J dropped 4; count of bases not matched to a gene: 6. The CDR3 DNA reads as TGTGCCAGCAGCCAAGCCACAGGGGTAGGAGAGACCCAGTACTTC. Translating it yields CASSQATGVGETQYF.

This clonotype showed up many times. V is TRBV21-1 and J is TRBJ1-1; TRBD1, as called in the table, went unchecked against the DNA. TRBV21-1 is noted as a pseudogene. The CDR3 loop spans 15 amino acids. CDR3 residues: CASTGTGPMNTEAFF. In DNA, the CDR3 is TGTGCCAGCACCGGGACAGGCCCCATGAACACTGAAGCTTTCTTT.

In this sample, this clonotype turned up many times. The V and J genes are TRBV6-2 or TRBV6-3 and TRBJ1-1, with D perhaps TRBD1 (6 bases). The V gene's germline CDR1 is MNHEY and CDR2 SVGEGT. With 6 bases removed from V and 6 bases from J, the gap between germline ends came to 8 bases. The CDR3 length is 11 residues. CDR3 bases: TGTGCCAGCAGACGGACAGCTGAAGCTTTCTTT. This encodes CASRRTAEAFF.

Comment on this clonotype: This may be a read error, as it is one base from a much larger clone. The rearrangement uses TRBV3-1 and TRBJ1-2, with 7 bases that match TRBD1. The CDR3 is 17 amino acids. Germline V lookup: CDR1 LGHDT, CDR2 YNNKEL (reference sequence). Here the CDR3 reads CTSSFAGSKGGPYGYTF. The CDR3 coding sequence is TGTACCAGCAGCTTCGCGGGGTCAAAAGGGGGCCCATATGGCTACACCTTC.

This clonotype has at least ten counts. The J gene is TRBJ2-7, the V gene TRBV11-3, with D perhaps matching TRBD1 or TRBD2 (5 bases each). CDR3 size: 15 residues. Germline V gene data show CDR1 as SGHNT and CDR2 as YENEEA. V lost 4 bases, J lost 6 bases, and 19 bases lay in between. CDR3 protein: CASSSFSGTSAEQYF. CDR3 bases: TGTGCCAGCAGCTCTTTTTCCGGGACCTCAGCCGAGCAGTACTTC.

This clonotype was detected a few times. The V and J genes are TRBV28 and TRBJ2-7; 7 bases fit TRBD2. The CDR3 runs to 14 residues. V lost 2 bases and J lost 3; bases outside the gene matches: 4. The V gene's germline CDR1 is MDHEN and CDR2 SYDVKM. CDR3 protein: CASSLPGRYYEQYF. In nucleotides, the CDR3 is TGTGCCAGCAGTTTACCCGGGAGGTACTACGAGCAGTACTTC. The complete variable domain, with remaining parts taken from reference TRBV28 and TRBJ2-7, reads DVKVTQSSRYLVKRTGEKVFLECVQDMDHENMFWYRQDPGLGLRLIYFSYDVKMKEKGDIPEGYSVSREKKERFSLILESASTNQTSMYLCASSLPGRYYEQYFGPGTRLTVT.

There are many counts of this clonotype. The chain recombines TRBV5-1 with TRBJ2-6, with 8 positions matching TRBD1. Trimming removed 1 base from V and 2 bases from J; junction bases left unmatched: 2. The CDR3 loop spans 16 amino acids. The germline V gene has CDR1 SGHRS and CDR2 YFSETQ. CDR3 amino acids: CASSLSQGAGANVLTF. The CDR3 bases are TGCGCCAGCAGCTTGTCACAGGGGGCTGGGGCCAACGTCCTGACTTTC.

This clonotype showed up many times. This chain connects TRBV12-3 or TRBV12-4 to TRBJ2-5, with D maybe TRBD1 (5 bases). V gave up 6 bases and J gave up 3 bases, with 11 bases separating them. This CDR3 region has 13 residues. The CDR3 protein is CASRPGHEETQYF. CDR3 DNA: TGTGCCAGCAGGCCCGGACACGAAGAGACCCAGTACTTC.

Ten or more counts support this clonotype. The chain links TRBV28 to TRBJ1-1; possible D gene TRBD1, 5 bases. CDR3 length: 17 amino acids. Per germline, CDR1 MDHEN and CDR2 SYDVKM. Trimming took 3 bases from V and 3 from J, leaving 20 bases between them. The CDR3 DNA sequence: TGTGCCAGCAGTTTTATCGCGGCAGGGAGAGGGTACACTGAAGCTTTCTTT. It translates to CASSFIAAGRGYTEAFF.

This clonotype was seen only a few times. The genes are TRBV7-2 and TRBJ2-2; 9 positions match TRBD1. In germline, CDR1 is SGHTA, CDR2 FQGNSA. The CDR3 covers 17 residues. Unmatched junction bases numbered 7, after V lost 1 base and J lost 4 bases. The CDR3 DNA reads TGTGCCAGCAGCTTAGTCAGAGGGACAGGGCGCACCGGGGAGCTGTTTTTT. The encoded protein is CASSLVRGTGRTGELFF.

This clonotype was found many times. The rearrangement links TRBV7-8 to TRBJ1-1, with TRBD1 matching 10 bases. The CDR3 is made up of 15 amino acids. Germline-derived CDR1 and CDR2 are SGHVS and FQNEAQ. Losses at the gene ends were 3 bases for V and 6 bases for J; bases not matched to a gene: 7. DNA for the CDR3: TGTGCCAGCAGCTTTTATCGGGACAGGGGAGCTGAAGCTTTCTTT. This sequence encodes CASSFYRDRGAEAFF.

In its sample, this clonotype was seen many times. J is TRBJ1-4 and V is TRBV10-3; 9 nucleotides align to TRBD1. The CDR3 covers 13 residues. V shed 7 bases, J shed 5 bases, and the junction held 2 bases outside the gene matches. The germline CDR1 and CDR2 sequences are ENHRY and SYGVKD. CDR3: CAIKDRGNEKLFF. In DNA form, the CDR3 reads TGTGCCATCAAGGACAGGGGAAATGAAAAACTGTTTTTT.

Many counts were recorded for this clonotype. V is TRBV5-1 and J is TRBJ2-1; 7 bases are shared with TRBD2. Trimming took 4 bases from V and 8 from J; bases not matched to a gene: 12. From germline, CDR1 is SGHRS and CDR2 YFSETQ. The CDR3 length is 15 residues. The CDR3 DNA is TGCGCCAGCAGCCCTCTGGCGGGAGTTATGGATGAGCAGTTCTTC. Its translation: CASSPLAGVMDEQFF.

This clonotype was seen at least ten times. This chain uses TRBV4-3 with TRBJ1-2, with a tentative D call TRBD1 (5 bases). V gave up 4 bases and J gave up 4 bases, with 13 bases separating them. Per germline, CDR1 LGHNA and CDR2 YSLEER. The CDR3 totals 14 residues. CDR3 nucleotides: TGCGCCAGCAGCCCGCAGGGAGATGTCTATGGCTACACCTTC. Its protein is CASSPQGDVYGYTF.

In its sample, this clonotype was seen once. This may arise from a read error, as a much more abundant clone is one base away. The chain has TRBV7-9 and TRBJ2-1; D not certain. CDR3 size: 16 residues. Germline V lookup: CDR1 SEHNR, CDR2 FQNEAQ (reference sequence). Deletions cut 7 bases from V and 0 bases from J, with 16 bases between. As DNA, the CDR3 is TGTGCCAGCACCAATTCCCCCATTCACTCCTACAATGAGCAGTTCTTC. Protein product: CASTNSPIHSYNEQFF.

This clonotype was found many times. The chain combines TRBV5-1 with TRBJ2-2, with 8 bases fitting TRBD1. Trimming cost V 4 bases and J 2 bases; bases outside gene matches: 4. From germline, CDR1 is SGHRS and CDR2 YFSETQ. The CDR3 loop spans 15 amino acids. The CDR3 nucleotides read TGCGCCAGCAGCCGGGACAGGCAAAACACCGGGGAGCTGTTTTTT. Translation gives CASSRDRQNTGELFF.